These 25 T cell receptor beta chains were sequenced from one sample in a study of beta chain features in type 1 diabetes. What was sequenced were expressed TCRB transcripts, since all of the isolated RNA had been reverse transcribed. The table came from immunoSEQ multiplex PCR; TCRdb's copy has only in-frame clones and leaves some out. The data show 300,000 to 400,000 clones, over 10% seen once. The specimen was naive CD4+ T cells from blood. The receptors were gathered from a man aged 18 to 29 in good health.

The chain carries TRBV7-2 and TRBJ1-4; D possibly corresponds to TRBD1 (5 bases). The CDR3 length is 16 residues. Germline CDR1 reads SGHTA; CDR2 reads FQGNSA. V gave up 1 base and J gave up 4 bases, with 13 bases separating them. The CDR3 DNA reads as TGTGCCAGCAGCTTAGTACGGGGGGTCCTTAATGAAAAACTGTTTTTT. This gives the protein CASSLVRGVLNEKLFF.

Turning to this clone: This sample includes further DNA sequences coding for the same CDR3. The chain employs TRBV5-1 and TRBJ2-1, with 9 bases that match TRBD2. With 0 bases clipped from V and 4 bases from J, the junction kept 2 bases outside the gene matches. The CDR3 totals 15 residues. The germline gives CDR1 SGHRS, CDR2 YFSETQ. For the CDR3, the DNA is TGCGCCAGCAGCTTGGGGGCGGGAGGGTACAATGAGCAGTTCTTC. Its protein is CASSLGAGGYNEQFF.

V and J are TRBV9 and TRBJ2-3; 12 nucleotides line up with TRBD2. Germline CDR1 is SGDLS and CDR2 is YYNGEE. V trimming: 4 bases; J trimming: 4 bases; junction bases outside the gene matches: 1. The CDR3 extends over 14 amino acids. The CDR3 DNA reads as TGTGCCAGCAGCCTAGCGGGAGGGGCAGATACGCAGTATTTT. Translating gives CASSLAGGADTQYF.

V is TRBV20-1 and J is TRBJ2-5, with D unclear. Germline V gives CDR1 DFQATT, CDR2 SNEGSKA (reference sequence). The CDR3 runs to 11 residues. Between the trimmed V and J ends, which lost 6 bases and 5 bases, there was a span of 10 bases. CDR3 nucleotide sequence: TGCAGTGCCGGCCGACTTGAGACCCAGTACTTC. This translates into CSAGRLETQYF.

CDR3 nucleotide sequence: TGCGCCAGCAGCTGGTTAGGGTCGGGGGACACTGAAGCTTTCTTT. Translating gives CASSWLGSGDTEAFF. This chain connects TRBV5-1 to TRBJ1-1, with D tentatively TRBD1 (5 bases). The CDR3 covers 15 residues. V gave up 3 bases and J gave up 3 bases, with 15 bases separating them. Germline V CDR1 and CDR2: SGHRS, YFSETQ.

This rearrangement joins TRBV28 to TRBJ1-2, with D unclear. This CDR3 contains 13 residues. Looked up from germline, CDR1 is MDHEN and CDR2 is SYDVKM. Trimming took off 7 bases at V and 7 bases at J, with 16 bases between the two ends. Here the CDR3 reads CASTPDGVGGYTF. DNA for the CDR3: TGTGCCAGCACCCCCGACGGGGTTGGTGGCTACACCTTC.

The chain recombines TRBV5-1 with TRBJ1-5; TRBD1 matches 12 bases. The CDR3 extends over 17 amino acids. V was clipped by 5 bases and J by 2 bases; unmatched bases: 8. Germline V gene sequence: CDR1 SGHRS, CDR2 YFSETQ. CDR3 protein: CASSSGTGGGGNQPQHF. Here the CDR3 DNA reads TGCGCCAGCAGTTCCGGGACAGGGGGCGGCGGCAATCAGCCCCAGCATTTT.

The V and J genes are TRBV18 and TRBJ2-6; perhaps TRBD1 as D (6 bases). This CDR3 region has 15 residues. The V gene's germline CDR1 is KGHSH and CDR2 LQKENI. Trimming cost V 1 base and J 2 bases, with 6 bases left between them. CDR3 in amino acids: CASSPRGPGANVLTF. In DNA, the CDR3 is TGTGCCAGCTCACCACGGGGGCCTGGGGCCAACGTCCTGACTTTC.

This clone has only a few counts. The genes are TRBV15 and TRBJ2-7; D may be TRBD1 (5 bases). The germline V gene has CDR1 LNHNV and CDR2 YYDKDF (reference sequence). The V gene lost 1 base and the J gene lost 0 bases, with 7 bases spanning the gap. The CDR3 has 14 residues. The DNA for the CDR3 is TGTGCCACCAGCAGAGGACAGCCCTCCTACGAGCAGTACTTC. This codes for CATSRGQPSYEQYF.

This clone was counted a few times. V is TRBV30 and J is TRBJ1-6; D is perhaps TRBD1 (6 bases). V lost 3 bases and J 5 bases, leaving 11 bases between the germline ends. Germline loops: CDR1 GTSNPN, CDR2 SVGIG (reference sequence). The CDR3 covers 14 residues. DNA of the CDR3: TGTGCCTGGAGCACAGGGTCTCATAATTCACCCCTCCACTTT. Protein product: CAWSTGSHNSPLHF.

This clone was seen more than once but under ten times. The V call is TRBV4-2, the J call TRBJ2-3; D possibly corresponds to TRBD1 (5 bases). This CDR3 comprises 16 residues. V lost 0 bases and J lost 0, with 10 bases in between. The germline gives CDR1 LGHNA, CDR2 YNFKEQ. The CDR3 bases are TGTGCCAGCAGCCAAGAGACAGAGACTAGCACAGATACGCAGTATTTT. Protein: CASSQETETSTDTQYF.

The rearrangement uses TRBV7-9 and TRBJ2-1; 7 bases are a match to TRBD2. CDR1 is SEHNR, CDR2 FQNEAQ, per germline (reference sequence). V lost 7 bases, J lost 7 bases, and 10 bases stayed unmatched. CDR3 length: 14 residues. The CDR3 spells CASNPTWGGNEQFF. CDR3 sequence (DNA): TGTGCCAGCAACCCGACTTGGGGAGGGAATGAGCAGTTCTTC.

V usage is TRBV20-1 and J usage is TRBJ2-2; a weak D match, TRBD1 (6 bases). Germline CDR1 and CDR2: DFQATT and SNEGSKA (reference sequence). V lost 6 bases, J lost 6 bases, and 8 bases lay in between. CDR3 length: 11 residues. This CDR3 is CSAGAAGELFF. CDR3 DNA: TGCAGTGCGGGGGCGGCCGGGGAGCTGTTTTTT.

This clone was seen many times. DNA of the CDR3: TGTGCCTGGAGTGTGGGGACACCACACTACACCTTC. Translating gives CAWSVGTPHYTF. J is TRBJ1-2 and V is TRBV30; possible D gene TRBD1, 6 bases. Germline lookup yields CDR1 GTSNPN and CDR2 SVGIG (reference sequence). The CDR3 loop spans 12 amino acids. V lost 0 bases, J lost 10 bases, and 12 bases lay in between.

The chain couples TRBV6-1 to TRBJ2-7, with D maybe TRBD2 (6 bases). V was trimmed by 2 bases and J by 6 bases, leaving 14 bases between them. Germline assignment: CDR1 MNHNS and CDR2 SASEGT. The CDR3 sequence is 14 residues long. CDR3 loop: CASSEMGGPAEQYF. CDR3 bases: TGTGCCAGCAGTGAAATGGGGGGACCTGCCGAGCAGTACTTC.

The rearrangement joins TRBV30 to TRBJ1-5; D perhaps matches TRBD1 (6 bases). The germline gives CDR1 GTSNPN, CDR2 SVGIG (reference sequence). Trimming pared 2 bases from V and 7 bases from J, leaving 12 bases between. The CDR3 spans 13 residues. The DNA of the CDR3 is TGTGCCTGGAGTTTTGAGGGGGAACAGCCCCAGCATTTT. This encodes CAWSFEGEQPQHF.

This clone has just a few counts. The chain joins TRBV4-3 to TRBJ1-3; tentative D call: TRBD1 (5 bases). Germline V gives CDR1 LGHNA, CDR2 YSLEER. Trimming stripped 0 bases from V and 2 bases from J, with 23 bases between. The CDR3 spans 20 residues. The CDR3, as DNA: TGCGCCAGCAGCCAAGACATCTCAGGGAAGGCCTGGGGTCCTGGAAACACCATATATTTT. Its protein product is CASSQDISGKAWGPGNTIYF.

The V and J genes are TRBV7-9 and TRBJ2-1; D not resolved. Germline lookup yields CDR1 SEHNR and CDR2 FQNEAQ (reference sequence). The CDR3 totals 14 residues. Trimming pared 4 bases from V and 5 bases from J, leaving 12 bases between. DNA for the CDR3: TGTGCCAGCAGCTCAAGCAACAGCCACAATGAGCAGTTCTTC. Its protein is CASSSSNSHNEQFF. The whole variable domain, filled in from reference TRBV7-9 and TRBJ2-1, reads DTGVSQNPRHKITKRGQNVTFRCDPISEHNRLYWYRQTLGQGPEFLTYFQNEAQLEKSRLLSDRFSAERPKGSFSTLEIQRTEQGDSAMYLCASSSSNSHNEQFFGPGTRLTVL.

The rearrangement links TRBV28 to TRBJ2-1, with a possible D match to TRBD2 (5 bases). The CDR3 is 13 residues long. Germline V gene data show CDR1 as MDHEN and CDR2 as SYDVKM. V dropped 6 bases and J dropped 10 bases, with 16 bases sitting between them. This CDR3 is CASSPGLTKEQFF. In DNA, the CDR3 is TGTGCCAGCAGCCCCGGACTCACAAAGGAGCAGTTCTTC.

This clone was recorded a few times. The gene calls are TRBV7-2 and TRBJ2-1; 7 nucleotides agree with TRBD2. The ends lost 5 bases at V and 2 bases at J; junction bases unmatched: 9. The CDR3 totals 16 residues. From germline, CDR1 is SGHTA and CDR2 FQGNSA. As DNA, the CDR3 is TGTGCCAGCAGCGGCCGCGGGGGTATCGCCTACAATGAGCAGTTCTTC. It encodes CASSGRGGIAYNEQFF.

V and J are TRBV25-1 and TRBJ2-2, with 11 bases fitting TRBD2. The germline V gene encodes CDR1 MGHDK and CDR2 SYGVNS. The CDR3 runs to 16 residues. V shed 6 bases, J shed 0 bases, and the junction held 3 bases outside the gene matches. CDR3 loop: CASSGTSGSNTGELFF. The CDR3, as DNA: TGTGCCAGCAGCGGGACTAGCGGATCGAACACCGGGGAGCTGTTTTTT.

This clone has just a few counts. The V call is TRBV11-1, the J call TRBJ2-7, with 9 bases that match TRBD2. This CDR3 is 16 amino acids long. V shed 0 bases and J 5 bases; nucleotides not matched to a gene: 8. Germline CDR1 and CDR2: SGHAT and FQDESV (reference sequence). In nucleotides, the CDR3 is TGTGCCAGCAGCTTAGCCCCCGGACTAGCGTTAGACGAGCAGTACTTC. Amino acids: CASSLAPGLALDEQYF.

The gene calls are TRBV18 and TRBJ2-1; 15 nucleotides align to TRBD2. The CDR3 is 17 amino acids. The V segment lost 3 bases and the J segment 9 bases; nucleotides outside the gene matches: 9. Germline assignment: CDR1 KGHSH and CDR2 LQKENI. CDR3 residues: CASSPPRTSGRGGEQFF. The DNA of the CDR3 is TGTGCCAGCTCACCCCCTCGGACTAGCGGGAGGGGGGGTGAGCAGTTCTTC.

This clone was seen only a few times. The CDR3 DNA reads as TGTGCCAGCAGCCCCCAGAGGAGGGACGAGCAGTACTTC. Translated, it gives CASSPQRRDEQYF. The gene calls are TRBV7-2 and TRBJ2-7; maybe TRBD2 (6 bases). This CDR3 has 13 residues. CDR1 is SGHTA and CDR2 is FQGNSA in the germline V gene. V lost 5 bases and J 5 bases, leaving 13 bases between the germline ends.

The chain has TRBV5-6 and TRBJ2-1; perhaps TRBD2 as D (5 bases). Germline V CDR1 and CDR2: SGHDT, YYEEEE. This CDR3 spans 13 amino acids. Trimming pared 0 bases from V and 8 bases from J, leaving 9 bases between. The CDR3 loop reads CASSLGAGDEQFF. CDR3 DNA sequence: TGTGCCAGCAGCTTGGGGGCCGGGGATGAGCAGTTCTTC.